These 8 T cell receptor beta chains share one sample of origin, sequenced in a study of cytomegalovirus exposure and HLA in healthy donors. Amplification used 60 Vbeta primers and 13 Jbeta primers. Data came from immunoSEQ multiplex PCR; TCRdb stores just in-frame clones and leaves some out. This sample has approximately 180,000 clones, with over 65% found just once. The specimen sequenced was PBMCs. All receptors derive from a woman aged 30 to 39 in good health and CMV-seropositive.

V and J are TRBV11-3 and TRBJ2-1, with 11 bases aligning to TRBD2. The germline gives CDR1 SGHNT, CDR2 YENEEA. This CDR3 comprises 18 residues. Unmatched junction bases numbered 11, after V lost 2 bases and J lost 5 bases. CDR3 in amino acids: CASSLWDLSGRANNEQFF. As DNA, the CDR3 is TGTGCCAGCAGCTTATGGGATCTTAGCGGGAGGGCCAACAATGAGCAGTTCTTC.

In nucleotides, the CDR3 is TGTGCCAGCAGCTTAAAGGCGGGAGAGTACAATGAGCAGTTCTTC. It is translated as CASSLKAGEYNEQFF. The chain employs TRBV11-3 and TRBJ2-1, with 7 positions matching TRBD2. The CDR3 has 15 amino acids. Trimming took 2 bases from V and 4 from J; bases not matched to a gene: 5. CDR1 and CDR2 from the germline V gene are SGHNT and YENEEA.

V is TRBV9 and J is TRBJ1-4; 8 nucleotides align to TRBD1. CDR1 and CDR2 from the germline V gene are SGDLS and YYNGEE. Germline trimming cut 7 bases from V and 4 bases from J; bases unmatched to any gene: 6. The CDR3 extends over 14 amino acids. As DNA, the CDR3 is TGTGCCAGCGGAGGGACAGGATATAATGAAAAACTGTTTTTT. It codes for CASGGTGYNEKLFF. Combining the CDR3 with reference TRBV9 and TRBJ1-4 gives the whole variable domain DSGVTQTPKHLITATGQRVTLRCSPRSGDLSVYWYQQSLDQGLQFLIQYYNGEERAKGNILERFSAQQFPDLHSELNLSSLELGDSALYFCASGGTGYNEKLFFGSGTQLSVL.

This chain joins TRBV11-1 and TRBJ1-2, with 8 bases fitting TRBD1. The CDR3 consists of 15 residues. The germline CDR1 and CDR2 sequences are SGHAT and FQDESV (reference sequence). V lost 5 bases to trimming and J lost 4 bases; unmatched junction nucleotides: 9. DNA of the CDR3: TGTGCCAGCAGCCCCGGGACAGGCTTACTCTATGGCTACACCTTC. Its translation: CASSPGTGLLYGYTF.

V gene TRBV6-1 combines with J gene TRBJ2-4, with TRBD2 identical over 10 bases. Germline V gives CDR1 MNHNS, CDR2 SASEGT. The CDR3 runs 19 residues. Losses at the gene ends were 1 base for V and 2 bases for J; bases not matched to a gene: 11. CDR3 loop: CASSEGLAGEGRTKNIQYF. CDR3 bases: TGTGCCAGCAGTGAAGGTCTAGCGGGAGAGGGGAGAACCAAAAACATTCAGTACTTC.

V and J are TRBV4-1 and TRBJ2-1; TRBD2 matches at 11 bases. The germline V gene has CDR1 MGHRA and CDR2 YSYEKL. The V segment lost 6 bases and the J segment 0 bases; nucleotides outside the gene matches: 13. The CDR3 runs 19 residues. CDR3 in amino acids: CASSPSLAGGKSSYNEQFF. CDR3 bases: TGCGCCAGCAGTCCTTCTCTAGCGGGAGGCAAGAGCTCCTACAATGAGCAGTTCTTC.

This sequence joins TRBV4-2 and TRBJ2-5; 13 bases agree with TRBD2. This CDR3 has 16 residues. Per the germline V gene, CDR1 is LGHNA and CDR2 is YNFKEQ. The V and J ends lost 3 bases and 4 bases, in that order; junction bases with no gene match: 5. This CDR3 is CASSQWTSGRGETQYF. CDR3 coding DNA: TGTGCCAGCAGCCAGTGGACTAGCGGGAGAGGAGAGACCCAGTACTTC.

The J gene is TRBJ1-1, the V gene TRBV10-1; D possibly corresponds to TRBD1 (6 bases). The CDR3 runs 14 residues. V was pared by 7 bases and J by 1 base, with 13 bases between. From germline, CDR1 is WNHNN and CDR2 SYGVQD (reference sequence). CDR3 DNA sequence: TGCGCCAGCAAGGGGGAAGTGGAGAACACTGAAGCTTTCTTT. Its translation: CASKGEVENTEAFF.